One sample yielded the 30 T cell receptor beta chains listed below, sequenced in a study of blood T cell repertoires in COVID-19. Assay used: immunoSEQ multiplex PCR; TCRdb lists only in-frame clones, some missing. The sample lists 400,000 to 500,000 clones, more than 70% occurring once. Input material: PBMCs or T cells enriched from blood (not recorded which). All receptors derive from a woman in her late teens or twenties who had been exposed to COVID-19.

This CDR3 reads CASSTSTWGGSDTQYF. The CDR3 region has the DNA TGTGCCAGCAGCACTTCCACTTGGGGGGGCTCAGATACGCAGTATTTT. The gene calls are TRBV28 and TRBJ2-3, with D possibly matching TRBD2 (7 bases). Germline V lookup: CDR1 MDHEN, CDR2 SYDVKM. Between the trimmed V and J ends, which lost 6 bases and 4 bases, there was a span of 20 bases. The CDR3 has 16 amino acids.

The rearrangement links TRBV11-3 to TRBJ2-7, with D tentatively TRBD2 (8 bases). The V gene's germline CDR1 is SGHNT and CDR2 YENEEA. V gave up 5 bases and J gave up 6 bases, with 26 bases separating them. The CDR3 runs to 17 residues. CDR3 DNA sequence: TGTGCCAGCAGCCCATCGCGGGGGGCAGGGGGAACGGGCGAGCAGTACTTC. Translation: CASSPSRGAGGTGEQYF.

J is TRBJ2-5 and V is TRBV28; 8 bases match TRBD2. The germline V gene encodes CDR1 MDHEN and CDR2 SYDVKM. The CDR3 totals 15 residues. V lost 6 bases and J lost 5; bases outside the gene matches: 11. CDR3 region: CASSSGLAGKETQYF. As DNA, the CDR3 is TGTGCCAGCAGCTCCGGACTAGCTGGGAAGGAGACCCAGTACTTC.

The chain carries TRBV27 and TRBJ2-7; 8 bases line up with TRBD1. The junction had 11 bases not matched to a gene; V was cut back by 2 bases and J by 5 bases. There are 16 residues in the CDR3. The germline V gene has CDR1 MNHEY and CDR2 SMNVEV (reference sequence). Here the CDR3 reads CASSLVAGQGWNEQYF. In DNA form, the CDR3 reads TGTGCCAGCAGTTTAGTAGCTGGACAGGGATGGAACGAGCAGTACTTC.

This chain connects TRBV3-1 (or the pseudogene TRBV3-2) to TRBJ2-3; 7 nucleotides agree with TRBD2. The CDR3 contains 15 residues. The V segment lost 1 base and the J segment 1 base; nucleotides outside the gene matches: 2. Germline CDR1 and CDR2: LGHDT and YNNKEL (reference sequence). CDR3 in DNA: TGTGCCAGCAGCCAAGTGCTAGCGGGCACAGATACGCAGTATTTT. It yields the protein CASSQVLAGTDTQYF.

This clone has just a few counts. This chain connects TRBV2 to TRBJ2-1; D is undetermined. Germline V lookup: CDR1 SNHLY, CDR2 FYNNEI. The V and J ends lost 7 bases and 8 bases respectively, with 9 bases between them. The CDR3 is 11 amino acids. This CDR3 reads CASTKEYEQFF. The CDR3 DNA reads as TGTGCCAGCACCAAGGAGTATGAGCAGTTCTTC.

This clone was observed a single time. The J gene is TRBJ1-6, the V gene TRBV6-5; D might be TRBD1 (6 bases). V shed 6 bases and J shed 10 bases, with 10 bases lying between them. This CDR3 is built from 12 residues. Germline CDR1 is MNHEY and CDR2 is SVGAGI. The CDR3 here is CASRQGSSPLHF. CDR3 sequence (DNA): TGTGCCAGCAGACAGGGTAGCTCACCCCTCCACTTT.

CDR3 sequence (DNA): TGTGCCAGTAGTATAGACCGGGACAGGGTCAACGAGCAGTACTTC. Its translation: CASSIDRDRVNEQYF. The J gene is TRBJ2-7, the V gene TRBV19, with 9 bases matching TRBD1. This CDR3 region has 15 residues. With V trimmed by 0 bases and J by 5 bases, 5 bases remained unmatched. The germline V gene has CDR1 LNHDA and CDR2 SQIVND (reference sequence).

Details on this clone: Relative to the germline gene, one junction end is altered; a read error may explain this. Written as DNA, the CDR3 is TGTGCCACCAGCAGAGGTTTCGGACAGGAAGTCTTC. Translation gives CATSRGFGQEVF. This chain links TRBV15 with TRBJ1-2; 7 nucleotides line up with TRBD1. CDR3 length: 12 residues. Looked up from germline, CDR1 is LNHNV and CDR2 is YYDKDF (reference sequence).

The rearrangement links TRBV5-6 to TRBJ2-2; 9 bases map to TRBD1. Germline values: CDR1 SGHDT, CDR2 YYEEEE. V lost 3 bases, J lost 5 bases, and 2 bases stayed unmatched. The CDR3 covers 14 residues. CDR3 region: CASSSGTGTGELFF. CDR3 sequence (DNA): TGTGCCAGCAGCTCCGGGACAGGGACCGGGGAGCTGTTTTTT.

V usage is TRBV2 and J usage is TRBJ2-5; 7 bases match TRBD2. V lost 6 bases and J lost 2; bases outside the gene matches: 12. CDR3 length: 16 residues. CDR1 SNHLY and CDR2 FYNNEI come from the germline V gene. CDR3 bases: TGTGCCAGCAGGGGCCCCCTAGCGGAGAGACAAGAGACCCAGTACTTC. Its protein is CASRGPLAERQETQYF.

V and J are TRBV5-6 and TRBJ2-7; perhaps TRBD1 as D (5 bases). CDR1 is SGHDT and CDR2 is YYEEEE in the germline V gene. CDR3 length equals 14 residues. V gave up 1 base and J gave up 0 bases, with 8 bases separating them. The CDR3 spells CASSLRGNSYEQYF. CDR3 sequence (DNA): TGTGCCAGCAGCTTGAGGGGAAACTCCTACGAGCAGTACTTC. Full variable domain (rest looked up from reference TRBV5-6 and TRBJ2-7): DAGVTQSPTHLIKTRGQQVTLRCSPKSGHDTVSWYQQALGQGPQFIFQYYEEEERQRGNFPDRFSGHQFPNYSSELNVNALLLGDSALYLCASSLRGNSYEQYFGPGTRLTVT.

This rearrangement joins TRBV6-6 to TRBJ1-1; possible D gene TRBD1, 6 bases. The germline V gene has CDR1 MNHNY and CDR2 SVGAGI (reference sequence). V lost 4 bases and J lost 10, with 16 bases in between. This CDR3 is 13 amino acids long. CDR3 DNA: TGTGCCAGCAGTTCGACAGGACCAACCGGAGCTTTCTTT. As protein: CASSSTGPTGAFF.

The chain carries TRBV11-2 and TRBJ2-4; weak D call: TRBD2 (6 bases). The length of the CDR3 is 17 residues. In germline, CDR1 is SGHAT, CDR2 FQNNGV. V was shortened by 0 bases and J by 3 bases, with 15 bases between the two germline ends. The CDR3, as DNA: TGTGCCAGCAGCTTAGATTGGAGGGAGTGGGTCAAAAACATTCAGTACTTC. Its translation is CASSLDWREWVKNIQYF.

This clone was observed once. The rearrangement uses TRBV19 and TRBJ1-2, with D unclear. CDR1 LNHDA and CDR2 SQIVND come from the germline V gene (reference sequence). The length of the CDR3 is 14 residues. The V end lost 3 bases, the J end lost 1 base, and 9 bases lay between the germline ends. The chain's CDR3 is CASSIPGVNYGYTF. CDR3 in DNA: TGTGCCAGTAGTATCCCCGGGGTTAACTATGGCTACACCTTC.

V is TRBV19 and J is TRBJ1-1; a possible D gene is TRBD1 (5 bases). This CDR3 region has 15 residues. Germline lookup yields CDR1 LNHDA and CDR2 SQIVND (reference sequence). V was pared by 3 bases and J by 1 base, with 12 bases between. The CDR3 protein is CASSMGLGENTEAFF. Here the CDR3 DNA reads TGTGCCAGTAGTATGGGACTCGGAGAGAACACTGAAGCTTTCTTT.

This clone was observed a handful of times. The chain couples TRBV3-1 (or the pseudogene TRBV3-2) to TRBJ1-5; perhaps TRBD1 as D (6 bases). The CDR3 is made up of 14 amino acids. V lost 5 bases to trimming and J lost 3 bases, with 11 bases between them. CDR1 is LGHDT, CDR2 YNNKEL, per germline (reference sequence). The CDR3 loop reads CASSSTGNNQPQHF. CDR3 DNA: TGTGCCAGCAGCTCTACAGGGAACAATCAGCCCCAGCATTTT.

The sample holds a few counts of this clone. CDR3 amino acids: CASSPDAGRGAGAMDEQFF. The CDR3, as DNA: TGTGCCAGCAGCCCAGACGCAGGGAGAGGTGCGGGGGCAATGGATGAGCAGTTCTTC. This chain links TRBV7-9 with TRBJ2-1, with D possibly being TRBD2 (7 bases). The CDR3 has 19 residues. Germline V CDR1 and CDR2: SEHNR, FQNEAQ (reference sequence). Trimming pared 5 bases from V and 8 bases from J, leaving 31 bases between.

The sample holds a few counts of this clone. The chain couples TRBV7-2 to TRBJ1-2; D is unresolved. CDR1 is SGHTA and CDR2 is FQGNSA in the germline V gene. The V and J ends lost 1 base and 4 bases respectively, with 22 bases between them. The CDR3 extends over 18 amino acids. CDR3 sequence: CASSLEYVQARLGYGYTF. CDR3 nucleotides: TGTGCCAGCAGCTTAGAATATGTCCAGGCCCGTCTCGGCTATGGCTACACCTTC.

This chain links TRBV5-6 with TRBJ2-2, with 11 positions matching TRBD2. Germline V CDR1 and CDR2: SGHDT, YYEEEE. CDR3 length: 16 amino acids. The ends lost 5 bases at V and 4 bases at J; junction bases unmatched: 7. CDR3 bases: TGTGCCAGCAGGGCCGGGACTAGCGGTTTCACCGGGGAGCTGTTTTTT. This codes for CASRAGTSGFTGELFF.

The CDR3 is CASSTGGDDYEQYF. CDR3 in DNA: TGTGCCAGCAGCACCGGGGGGGACGACTACGAGCAGTACTTC. This sequence joins TRBV11-2 and TRBJ2-7; 8 bases agree with TRBD2. After removal of 5 bases from V and 3 bases from J, the junction contained 6 bases not matched to a gene. The length of the CDR3 is 14 residues. Per germline, CDR1 SGHAT and CDR2 FQNNGV.

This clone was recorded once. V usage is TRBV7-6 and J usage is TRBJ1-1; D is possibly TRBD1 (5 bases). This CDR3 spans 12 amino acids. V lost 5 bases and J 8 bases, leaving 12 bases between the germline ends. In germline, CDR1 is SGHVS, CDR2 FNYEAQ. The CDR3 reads CASSQMGGEAFF. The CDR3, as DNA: TGTGCCAGCAGCCAAATGGGGGGGGAAGCTTTCTTT. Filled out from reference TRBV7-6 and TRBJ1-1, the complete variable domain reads GAGVSQSPRYKVTKRGQDVALRCDPISGHVSLYWYRQALGQGPEFLTYFNYEAQQDKSGLPNDRFSAERPEGSISTLTIQRTEQRDSAMYRCASSQMGGEAFFGQGTRLTVV.

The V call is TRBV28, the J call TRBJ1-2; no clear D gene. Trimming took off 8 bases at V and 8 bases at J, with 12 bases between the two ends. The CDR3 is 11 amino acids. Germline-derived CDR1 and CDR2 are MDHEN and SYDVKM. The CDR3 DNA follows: TGTGCCAGCGGGAGCGCCAGCGGCTACACCTTC. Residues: CASGSASGYTF.

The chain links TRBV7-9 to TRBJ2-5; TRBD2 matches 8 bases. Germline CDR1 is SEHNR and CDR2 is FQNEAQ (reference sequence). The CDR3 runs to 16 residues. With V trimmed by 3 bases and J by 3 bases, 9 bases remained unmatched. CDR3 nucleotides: TGTGCCAGCAGCTTCCAACTCGGGAGGGTCGAAGAGACCCAGTACTTC. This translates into CASSFQLGRVEETQYF. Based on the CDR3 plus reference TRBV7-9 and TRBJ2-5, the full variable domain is DTGVSQNPRHKITKRGQNVTFRCDPISEHNRLYWYRQTLGQGPEFLTYFQNEAQLEKSRLLSDRFSAERPKGSFSTLEIQRTEQGDSAMYLCASSFQLGRVEETQYFGPGTRLLVL.

This chain's CDR3 is CASTIVGRGGTYNEQFF. For the CDR3, the DNA is TGCGCCAGCACCATCGTGGGGCGGGGGGGAACTTACAATGAGCAGTTCTTC. The chain couples TRBV5-1 to TRBJ2-1; TRBD2 aligns across 9 bases. The CDR3 length is 17 residues. Losses at the gene ends were 6 bases for V and 4 bases for J; bases not matched to a gene: 14. Germline V gene data show CDR1 as SGHRS and CDR2 as YFSETQ. The variable domain in full, with the rest retrieved from reference TRBV5-1 and TRBJ2-1, is KAGVTQTPRYLIKTRGQQVTLSCSPISGHRSVSWYQQTPGQGLQFLFEYFSETQRNKGNFPGRFSGRQFSNSRSEMNVSTLELGDSALYLCASTIVGRGGTYNEQFFGPGTRLTVL.

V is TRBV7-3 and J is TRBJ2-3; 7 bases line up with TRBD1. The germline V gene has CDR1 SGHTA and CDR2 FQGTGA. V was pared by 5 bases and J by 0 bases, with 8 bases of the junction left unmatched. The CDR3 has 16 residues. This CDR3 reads CASSLNRGASTDTQYF. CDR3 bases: TGTGCCAGCAGCCTAAACAGGGGTGCTAGCACAGATACGCAGTATTTT.

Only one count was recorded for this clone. Written as DNA, the CDR3 is TGTGCCAGCAGCTTCTTTAACACCGGGGAGCTGTTTTTT. Its protein product is CASSFFNTGELFF. The chain uses TRBV7-9 and TRBJ2-2; unclear D gene. CDR3 length: 13 amino acids. Trimming stripped 3 bases from V and 2 bases from J, with 4 bases between. Germline loops: CDR1 SEHNR, CDR2 FQNEAQ (reference sequence).

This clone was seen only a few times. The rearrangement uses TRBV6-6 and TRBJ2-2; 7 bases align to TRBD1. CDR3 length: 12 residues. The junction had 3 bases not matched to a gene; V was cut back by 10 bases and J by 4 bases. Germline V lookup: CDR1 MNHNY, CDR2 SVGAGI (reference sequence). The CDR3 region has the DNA TGTGCCACAACAGGGGTCACCGGGGAGCTGTTTTTT. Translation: CATTGVTGELFF.

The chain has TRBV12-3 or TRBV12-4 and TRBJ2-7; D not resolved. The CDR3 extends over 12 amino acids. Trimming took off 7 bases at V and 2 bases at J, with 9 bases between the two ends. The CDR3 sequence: CASTRVPYEQYF. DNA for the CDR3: TGTGCCAGCACTCGAGTACCCTACGAGCAGTACTTC.

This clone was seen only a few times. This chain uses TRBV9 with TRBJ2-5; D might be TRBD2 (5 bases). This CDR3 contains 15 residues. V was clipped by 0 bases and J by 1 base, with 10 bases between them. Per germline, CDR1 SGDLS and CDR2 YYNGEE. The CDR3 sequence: CASSVEERPQETQYF. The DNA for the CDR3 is TGTGCCAGCAGCGTAGAGGAGCGGCCCCAAGAGACCCAGTACTTC.